This T cell receptor beta chain was captured by sequencing in a study of human T cells and chemical hapten exposure (dated by TCRdb to 2020 to 2023). About the full investigation: For sensitization, 2% DPC in acetone was applied to a 2 cm by 2 cm area of upper inner arm skin. Patients additionally received weekly therapeutic DPC doses to the scalp throughout the approximately 25-week study period. Patch tests used Finn chambers with 0.01% DPC on the upper back, scored after 6 days by International Contact Dermatitis Research Group standards. Most of the patients in the cohort were female, and the cohort covered alopecia areata with under or over 50% scalp involvement, alopecia totalis and alopecia universalis. Libraries were combined into a pool for sequencing, and differences in TCR yield between samples came mainly from small differences in library volumes within the pool. The study tracked peripheral blood TCR repertoire changes in vivo during primary and secondary sensitization to the hapten diphenylcyclopropenone (DPC) in alopecia patients. Blood was sampled from patients pre-sensitization (week 0) and at 2, 6 and about 24 weeks after DPC sensitization. For TCR sequencing, blood came from about 28 alopecia patients at anywhere from one to four time points (pre-sensitization, 2, 6 and 24 weeks). For every blood RNA sample, sequencing covered both the TCR alpha and TCR beta chains. Study-level results and caveats: Compared with pre-sensitization or healthy control sets, expanded TCRs formed significantly more large CDR3 similarity clusters, which is consistent with antigen-driven responses. A positive correlation was found between the number of PT1 expanded TCRs and patch test score, with significance reached at thresholds 8, 16 and 32 but not 4. Because all patients had alopecia, a presumed autoimmune disease, the immune response of the patients might differ from that of healthy individuals. DPC sensitization did not change how many TCRs were above 1 in 1000 frequency, and no evidence was found of alterations in global repertoire structure. After repeated subsampling, changes were observed in the strength of the expansion versus patch-test correlation and in the threshold at which the correlation became significant.

This clonotype was seen many times. Its antigen is still unknown. The input lacks base qualities; no much larger clone sits a single base away. From the cysteine through the phenylalanine, the CDR3 covers 16 amino acids. Only the CDR3 portion is preserved as DNA: 48 bases, with reading frame beginning at the first base. Relative to germline, V is missing 6 bases and J is missing 4 bases, with 11 bases of the junction outside any gene match. According to the germline V gene, CDR1 reads MNHEY and CDR2 reads SVGAGI. Library preparation used RACE. TCRdb records NextSeq 500 as the sequencer. During library preparation, unique molecular identifiers were attached to individual cDNA molecules so that TCRs could be counted quantitatively and reproducibly. The paper's data handling went like this. A median of about 87,000 TCRs per sample was observed, with a range of roughly 20,000 to 700,000. V, J and CDR3 annotation of the TCR reads was carried out using the Decombinator software suite. For the PS versus PT1 abundance plots, all samples were subsampled to the same number of TCRs (28,000). TCRs were defined as expanded if absent before sensitization and observed at least eight times at the 2-week time point. TCRdb reprocessing: public reads trimmed at Q25 with fastp, clones called with MiXCR, in-frame beta chains kept. Each entry merges the rows of one CDR3 protein and shows their most common DNA and genes. The V and J calls were determined by TCRdb, not by the authors. The sample table lists tens of thousands of distinct CDR3 sequences, more than 6% of them with a count of one. 8% to 9.5% of the sample is held by the ten biggest clonotypes.

This sample's time point label indicates: patch test 1, 2 weeks after DPC sensitization. The sample's treatment or condition label is to be understood as: therapeutic diphenylcyclopropenone sensitization with weekly scalp DPC. Total RNA was extracted from unfractionated whole blood that had been collected in Tempus Blood RNA tubes. At each patch-test visit, blood was drawn before the patch test was applied. To be eligible, patients had to be aged 18 to 70, diagnosed with alopecia and judged suitable for DPC therapy, while pregnant patients were excluded. In this chain, TRBV6-5 is recombined with TRBJ2-1; 8 central bases correspond to TRBD2. This TCR derives from a woman aged 30 to 39 with alopecia areata. Some clones in this sample may be carry-over from other donors' samples. Sequenced material: whole blood, taken in connection with sensitization to the hapten diphenylcyclopropenone (DPC). CDR3 reads: CASSDTSAGAYNEQFF. The sequenced DNA is TGTGCCAGCAGCGACACTTCAGCGGGGGCGTACAATGAGCAGTTCTTC.